This T cell receptor beta chain was sequenced in a study of CD8+ T cells in alopecia areata. Study as a whole: Tofacitinib ran 6 to 18 months, followed by 6 months off drug. Points from the study as a whole: Alopecia totalis/universalis scalp especially showed more expanded CD8+ clones than normal scalp.

For this clone: What it binds is unknown.

The CDR3 runs 14 residues. The germline V and J ends were trimmed by 0 bases and 7 bases, with 11 bases remaining between them. Per germline, CDR1 SGHDT and CDR2 YYEEEE. Following extraction, RNA underwent reverse transcription to cDNA, which served as the sequencing template. Repertoires were generated with immunoSEQ multiplex PCR, while TCRdb's copy carries only in-frame clones and drops some. The table has about 220,000 clones, under 75% seen once. Treatment of the sample: oral pan-JAK inhibitor, 5-10 mg twice daily. The source material was CD4+ T cells sorted from blood, sampled at week 4, from a patient treated with tofacitinib. The source of this sequence is a human donor with alopecia areata. V is TRBV5-6 and J is TRBJ1-5; unclear D gene. CDR3 in amino acids: CASSLVGISQPQHF. CDR3 bases: TGTGCCAGCAGCTTGGTAGGGATTAGCCAGCCCCAGCATTTT.